This T cell receptor (beta chain) was sequenced during a study of blood T cell repertoires in COVID-19. Turning to the study itself: Collection of acute and convalescent COVID-19 samples took place in the United States, Italy and Spain. Sample material is recorded as cDNA or gDNA derived from T cells, B-cell-depleted T cells, or PBMCs.

J was trimmed by 7 bases and V by 2 bases; bases with no gene match: 6. The CDR3 length is 15 residues. The germline gives CDR1 SGHNT, CDR2 YYREEE (reference sequence). Methods used by the authors: Counts of nucleated cells, estimated from reference gene primer amplification, were obtained. Sequencing was performed with immunoSEQ multiplex PCR; in TCRdb, only in-frame clones are kept and a portion is missing. V, J and clone size are those of that table, while D and trimming were read from the DNA. The sample contains about 110,000 clones, approximately 79% of which appear only once. This clone has ten or more counts.

The clonotype was recovered from a woman older than 75 with active or convalescent COVID-19. Material: peripheral blood. The chain recombines TRBV5-4 with TRBJ1-5; 10 bases match TRBD1. The CDR3 here is CASSFGTGAGQPQHF. The CDR3, as DNA: TGTGCCAGCAGCTTCGGGACAGGGGCGGGACAGCCCCAGCATTTT.